This T cell receptor (beta chain) derives from a study of T cell repertoires in cytomegalovirus infection. Study summary: Signatures in public TCR beta sequences pointed to both CMV infection and matching HLA type.

Study-wide points: Ex vivo responses were dominated by HLA-C-restricted CMV-specific TCR beta clonotypes. There were carriers of CMV plus the relevant HLA, and cumulative public TCR beta family frequency identified them.

TCRdb reanalysed the reads using MiXCR and keeps one entry per CDR3 protein. This sample yields 250,000 to 350,000 distinct CDR3 sequences, of which about 25% are seen a single time; over 11% belongs to the top ten. Comments on this clonotype: What it binds is unknown.

Germline V gives CDR1 SGHVS, CDR2 FNYEAQ. This CDR3 contains 15 residues. V lost 5 bases and J lost 7; bases outside the gene matches: 6. The sequence derives from a human donor in good health (CMV status not recorded). Some clones in this sample may be carry-over from other donors' samples. V is TRBV7-6 and J is TRBJ2-1; 12 nucleotides line up with TRBD1. Specimen: PBMCs. This chain's CDR3 is CASSPGQGAGNEQFF. CDR3 in DNA: TGTGCCAGCAGCCCGGGACAGGGGGCTGGAAATGAGCAGTTCTTC.